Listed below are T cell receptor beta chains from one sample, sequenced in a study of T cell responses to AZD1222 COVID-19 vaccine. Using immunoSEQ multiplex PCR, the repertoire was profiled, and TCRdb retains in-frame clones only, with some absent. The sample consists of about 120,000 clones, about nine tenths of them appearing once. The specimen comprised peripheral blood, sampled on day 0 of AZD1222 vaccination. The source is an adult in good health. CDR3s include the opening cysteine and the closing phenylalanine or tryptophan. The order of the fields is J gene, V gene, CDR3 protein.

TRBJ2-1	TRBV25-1	CASSAGLSGSSYNEQFF
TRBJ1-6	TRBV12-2	CASRLVTGCRSPLHF
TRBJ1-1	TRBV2	CASRETGGPAEAFF
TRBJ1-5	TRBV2	CASKEGLNQPQHF
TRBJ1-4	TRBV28	CASSPLWGDSHNEKLFF
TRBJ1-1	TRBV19	CASSLGRTNTEAFF
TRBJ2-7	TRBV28	CASSLEFSGDFLYEQYF
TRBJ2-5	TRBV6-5	CASSYGVSETQYF
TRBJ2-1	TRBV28	CASISGRAYEQFF
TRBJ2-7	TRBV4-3	CASSLEGPGEQYF
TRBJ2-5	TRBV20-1	CSASRQGRETQYF
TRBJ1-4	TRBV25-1	CASSEYRDRGREKLFF
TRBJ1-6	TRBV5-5	CASSWGDLSSNSPLHF
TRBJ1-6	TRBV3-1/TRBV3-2	CASSPTTAYNSPLHF
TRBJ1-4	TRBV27	CASSARPGGSEKLFF
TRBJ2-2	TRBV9	CASSPRGQGGTGELFF
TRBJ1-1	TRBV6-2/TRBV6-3	CASSDGQGLNTEAFF
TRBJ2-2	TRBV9	CASSVGTGIGELFF
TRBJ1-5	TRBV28	CASSFRNQPQHF
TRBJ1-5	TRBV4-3	CASSQDLRAFSNQPQHF
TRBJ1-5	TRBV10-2	CASSKTDYVEVHF
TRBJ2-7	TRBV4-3	CASSQVTSGYEQYF
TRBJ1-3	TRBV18	CASSPGTARNTIYF
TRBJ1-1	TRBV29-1	CSVDKVVGGTEAFF
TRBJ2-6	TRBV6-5	CASSYRPSGANVLTF
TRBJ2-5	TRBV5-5	CASSMTSGGETQYF
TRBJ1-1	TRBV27	CASKLGAAGMNTEAFF
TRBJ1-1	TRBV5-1	CASYSQWNTEAFF
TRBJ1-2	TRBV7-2	CASSTALDGVHGYTF
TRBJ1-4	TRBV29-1	CSVSGQGIGEKLFF
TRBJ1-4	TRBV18	CASSQLDEKLFF
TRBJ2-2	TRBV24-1	CATSDLGLDGELFF
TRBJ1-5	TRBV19	CASSSLQGDQPQHF
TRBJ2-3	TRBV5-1	CASSIQGYTDTQYF
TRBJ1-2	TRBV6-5	CASRPSGAVYGYTF
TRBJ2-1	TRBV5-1	CASSLPLDEQFF
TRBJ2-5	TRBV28	CASSSPSEETQYF
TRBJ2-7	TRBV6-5	CASNPDRDEQYF
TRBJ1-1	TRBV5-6	CASSYGTDLMNTEAFF
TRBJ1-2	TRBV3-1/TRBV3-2	CASSHRKHYTF
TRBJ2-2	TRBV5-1	CASSFAQGVGELFF
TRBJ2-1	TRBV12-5	CASGLPAGEQFF
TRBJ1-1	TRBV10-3	CAIRNGPEAFF
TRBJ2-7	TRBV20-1	CSANLKREQYF
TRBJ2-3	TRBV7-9	CASTSFGRADTQYF
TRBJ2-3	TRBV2	CASSGSAGVGDTQYF
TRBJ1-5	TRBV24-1	CATSDYQGNQPQHF
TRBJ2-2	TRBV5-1	CASSLAGTDTGELFF
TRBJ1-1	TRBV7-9	CASSTGTRTEAFF